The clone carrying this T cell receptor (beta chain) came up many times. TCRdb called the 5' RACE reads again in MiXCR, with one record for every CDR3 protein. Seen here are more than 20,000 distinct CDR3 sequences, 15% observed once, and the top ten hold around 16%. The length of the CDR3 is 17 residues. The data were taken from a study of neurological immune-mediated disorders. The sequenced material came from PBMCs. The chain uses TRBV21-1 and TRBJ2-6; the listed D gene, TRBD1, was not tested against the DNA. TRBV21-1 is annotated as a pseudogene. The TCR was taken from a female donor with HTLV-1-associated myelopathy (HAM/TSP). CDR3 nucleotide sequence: TGTGCCACCCTAGGACAGAGTCGTCCGTCTGGGGCCAACGTCCTGACTTTC. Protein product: CATLGQSRPSGANVLTF.